This T cell receptor beta chain is drawn from a study of OX40 agonist ivuxolimab in advanced cancers. Overall study results and limits: There was clonal expansion of CD4+ and CD8+ blood T cells by week 6 at 0.1 to 3.0 mg/kg.

On this clone itself: Antigen specificity is unknown.

The germline V gene has CDR1 SGHRS and CDR2 YFSETQ. Trimming took off 0 bases at V and 5 bases at J, with 12 bases between the two ends. There are 15 residues in the CDR3. Assay: immunoSEQ multiplex PCR; the TCRdb copy retains only in-frame clones and omits some. This sample yields roughly 53,000 clones, of which 84% are seen a single time; roughly 4.2% belongs to the top ten. The TCR originated in an adult with an advanced solid tumor such as melanoma, head and neck, liver or kidney cancer. Material: CD4+ or CD8+ T cells sorted from blood, obtained in a trial of the OX40 agonist ivuxolimab. The chain combines TRBV5-1 with TRBJ2-1, with D possibly matching TRBD2 (5 bases). CDR3 nucleotides: TGCGCCAGCAGCTTGGGAGGCGGGTCCCACAATGAGCAGTTCTTC. Translation gives CASSLGGGSHNEQFF.